This T cell receptor beta chain is drawn from a study of T cell repertoires in cytomegalovirus infection. Overall study: Recently identified HLA-C-restricted CMV epitopes were used, and well-studied HLA-B-restricted CMV epitopes were used as well. Shared public TCR beta signatures pointed to both CMV infection and a matching HLA type. Overall study results and limits: Carriers of CMV plus the relevant HLA were identified by cumulative public TCR beta family frequency. The ex vivo response was dominated by HLA-C-restricted CMV-specific TCR beta clonotypes.

TCRdb recomputed calls from the reads with MiXCR, one row per CDR3 protein. The sample holds around 770,000 distinct CDR3 sequences, about 27% seen once. Of note for this clonotype: The antigen is unknown.

This CDR3 is 14 amino acids long. Germline-derived CDR1 and CDR2 are SNHLY and FYNNEI. Trimming at V came to 4 bases and at J to 1 base, leaving 3 bases not matched to a gene. This chain uses TRBV2 with TRBJ1-2; 7 positions agree with TRBD1. This TCR came from a human donor in good health (CMV status not recorded). Some clones in this sample may be carry-over from other donors' samples. The input for sequencing was cultured CD8+ T cells from PBMCs, taken from culture after CMV antigen stimulation. CDR3 nucleotides: TGTGCCAGCAGTGCGGGGACAGATAACTATGGCTACACCTTC. Residues: CASSAGTDNYGYTF.